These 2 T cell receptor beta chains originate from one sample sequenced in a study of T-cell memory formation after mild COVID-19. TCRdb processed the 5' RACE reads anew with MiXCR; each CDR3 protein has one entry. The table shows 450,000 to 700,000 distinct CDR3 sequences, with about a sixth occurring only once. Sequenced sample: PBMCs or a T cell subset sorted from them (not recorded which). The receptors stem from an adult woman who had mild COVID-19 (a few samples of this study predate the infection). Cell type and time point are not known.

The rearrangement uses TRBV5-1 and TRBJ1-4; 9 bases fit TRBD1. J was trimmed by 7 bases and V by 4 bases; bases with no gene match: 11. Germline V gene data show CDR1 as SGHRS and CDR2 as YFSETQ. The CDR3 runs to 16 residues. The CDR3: CASSMGQGHAGEKLFF. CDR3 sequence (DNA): TGCGCCAGCAGCATGGGACAGGGACACGCAGGTGAAAAACTGTTTTTT.

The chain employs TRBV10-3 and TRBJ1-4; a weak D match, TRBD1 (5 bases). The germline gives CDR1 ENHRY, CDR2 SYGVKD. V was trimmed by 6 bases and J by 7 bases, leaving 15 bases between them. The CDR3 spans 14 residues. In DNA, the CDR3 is TGTGCCATCAGAGGGGCAGCCGCGGGTGAAAAACTGTTTTTT. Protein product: CAIRGAAAGEKLFF.